A selection of T cell receptor beta chains follows, all from one sample in a study of human T cells and chemical hapten exposure. TCRdb reprocessed the RACE reads via MiXCR and lists one record per CDR3 protein. This sample has over 150,000 distinct CDR3 sequences, with roughly a quarter found just once. Sequences were derived from whole blood, sampled in connection with sensitization to the hapten diphenylcyclopropenone (DPC). The receptors were gathered from a woman under 30 with alopecia areata. Some clones in this sample may be carry-over from other donors' samples. CDR3s include the opening cysteine and the closing phenylalanine or tryptophan. A D gene is named only where the DNA matches it firmly. For some rows the clone size is stated as once, few or many, or as a class when expanded; others skip it.

TRBV25-1	12	.	TRBJ1-2	.	CASSEYYHGYTF	TGTGCCAGCAGTGAATACTATCATGGCTACACCTTC
TRBV9	18	few	TRBJ2-5	TRBD2	CASSVGGLAGGGKETQYF	TGTGCCAGCAGCGTCGGGGGACTAGCGGGAGGGGGGAAAGAGACCCAGTACTTC
TRBV24-1	16	.	TRBJ2-2	.	CATSDLGESVTGELFF	TGTGCCACCAGTGATTTAGGGGAATCAGTCACCGGGGAGCTGTTTTTT
TRBV2	13	.	TRBJ2-4	.	CASVGEDGNIQYF	TGTGCCAGCGTGGGCGAGGACGGCAACATTCAGTACTTC
TRBV7-8	15	few	TRBJ2-7	.	CASSFGTWASYEQYF	TGTGCCAGCAGCTTCGGGACTTGGGCGTCCTACGAGCAGTACTTC
TRBV11-3	16	.	TRBJ1-1	.	CASSLGSPTMNTEAFF	TGTGCCAGCAGCTTAGGATCCCCTACAATGAACACTGAAGCTTTCTTT
TRBV6-2/TRBV6-3	13	few	TRBJ2-1	.	CASREAVYNEQFF	TGTGCCAGCCGAGAGGCAGTATACAATGAGCAGTTCTTC
TRBV4-2	14	.	TRBJ1-5	.	CASSQLSGDQPQHF	TGTGCCAGCAGCCAACTTTCTGGCGATCAGCCCCAGCATTTT
TRBV11-1	12	few	TRBJ1-1	.	CASSLEVSKAFF	TGTGCCAGCAGCTTAGAGGTCTCTAAAGCTTTCTTT
TRBV15	17	.	TRBJ2-5	.	CATSRDWIGAVQETQYF	TGTGCCACCAGCAGAGATTGGATTGGAGCGGTCCAAGAGACCCAGTACTTC
TRBV29-1	12	.	TRBJ2-7	.	CSVGKSPYEQYF	TGCAGCGTTGGAAAAAGTCCCTACGAGCAGTACTTC
TRBV10-3	14	few	TRBJ2-4	.	CAISETGAGNIQYF	TGTGCCATCAGTGAGACCGGGGCAGGCAACATTCAGTACTTC
TRBV27	16	many	TRBJ2-7	.	CASSPYLGGNRYEQYF	TGTGCCAGCAGTCCCTACCTTGGGGGGAACCGCTACGAGCAGTACTTC
TRBV2	15	.	TRBJ2-1	TRBD2	CATSAVAGHYNEQFF	TGTGCCACATCAGCCGTAGCGGGGCACTACAATGAGCAGTTCTTC
TRBV20-1	14	.	TRBJ2-7	TRBD1	CSATPGTGTYEQYF	TGCAGTGCCACCCCCGGGACAGGCACCTACGAGCAGTACTTC
TRBV7-2	16	.	TRBJ2-5	.	CASSPLEAGSKKTQYF	TGTGCCAGCAGCCCCCTGGAGGCGGGGAGTAAAAAGACCCAGTACTTC
TRBV2	15	.	TRBJ2-1	TRBD2	CASRSGLAEGVGQFF	TGTGCCAGCAGGTCGGGACTAGCGGAAGGGGTTGGGCAGTTCTTC
TRBV5-1	14	few	TRBJ1-2	.	CASSLVGGDYGYTF	TGCGCCAGCAGCTTGGTAGGGGGGGACTATGGCTACACCTTC
TRBV29-1	13	.	TRBJ1-2	.	CSVMTGFDYGYTF	TGCAGCGTAATGACTGGGTTTGACTATGGCTACACCTTC
TRBV11-2	18	few	TRBJ2-3	.	CASTHFRFGGPRTDTQYF	TGTGCCAGCACCCACTTCCGTTTCGGGGGCCCGAGGACAGATACGCAGTATTTT
TRBV7-2	16	.	TRBJ2-3	TRBD2	CASRDLAGGAPDTQYF	TGTGCCAGCCGCGATCTAGCGGGGGGTGCCCCAGATACGCAGTATTTT
TRBV10-3	13	few	TRBJ1-2	.	CAISEGEDYGYTF	TGTGCCATCAGTGAGGGGGAGGACTATGGCTACACCTTC
TRBV10-3	15	.	TRBJ2-1	.	CASRALQFSYNEQFF	TGTGCCAGCCGGGCTTTACAGTTCTCCTACAATGAGCAGTTCTTC
TRBV5-1	14	.	TRBJ1-2	.	CASSSRGGNYGYTF	TGCGCCAGCAGCTCCCGGGGAGGCAACTATGGCTACACCTTC
TRBV20-1	16	.	TRBJ2-2	TRBD2	CSARPSGRGDVGELFF	TGCAGTGCTAGACCCTCCGGGCGGGGGGACGTCGGGGAGCTGTTTTTT
TRBV7-9	16	.	TRBJ1-1	.	CASSADAGRQGTEAFF	TGTGCCAGCAGCGCGGACGCAGGGCGTCAAGGGACTGAAGCTTTCTTT
TRBV12-3/TRBV12-4	13	.	TRBJ1-2	.	CASSLIQLDGYTF	TGTGCCAGCAGTTTGATACAACTCGATGGCTACACCTTC
TRBV4-1	13	.	TRBJ2-7	.	CASSQDPHYEQYF	TGCGCCAGCAGCCAAGATCCACACTACGAGCAGTACTTC
TRBV5-4	14	few	TRBJ1-2	TRBD1	CASSLVRQGGGYTF	TGTGCCAGCAGCTTGGTTCGGCAGGGGGGCGGCTACACCTTC
TRBV7-7	16	.	TRBJ1-1	.	CASSLARERRELEAFF	TGTGCCAGCAGCTTAGCGCGGGAGCGCCGAGAGCTAGAAGCTTTCTTT
TRBV7-2	13	.	TRBJ2-1	TRBD2	CASSPGLASEQFF	TGTGCCAGCAGCCCGGGACTAGCGAGTGAGCAGTTCTTC
TRBV13	15	.	TRBJ2-4	.	CASSQGRRDWNIQYF	TGTGCCAGCAGCCAAGGCCGGCGGGATTGGAACATTCAGTACTTC
TRBV14	12	few	TRBJ2-2	.	CASSPRFGELFF	TGTGCCAGCAGCCCACGGTTCGGGGAGCTGTTTTTT
TRBV29-1	16	.	TRBJ2-1	TRBD2	CSVEGLAESSYNEQFF	TGCAGCGTTGAAGGACTAGCGGAGAGCTCCTACAATGAGCAGTTCTTC
TRBV11-2	15	few	TRBJ2-3	.	CASSPGQLSTDTQYF	TGTGCCAGCAGCCCAGGACAGCTAAGCACAGATACGCAGTATTTT
TRBV7-2	15	.	TRBJ1-1	.	CASSLAGIGDTEAFF	TGTGCCAGCAGCTTAGCGGGCATCGGTGACACTGAAGCTTTCTTT
TRBV20-1	11	.	TRBJ2-7	.	CSARKIYEQYF	TGCAGTGCTAGGAAGATCTACGAGCAGTACTTC
TRBV27	12	few	TRBJ2-5	.	CASAGREETQYF	TGTGCCAGCGCCGGGCGAGAGGAGACCCAGTACTTC
TRBV15	13	.	TRBJ1-1	.	CATSRDQVTEAFF	TGTGCCACCAGCAGAGATCAGGTTACTGAAGCTTTCTTT
TRBV12-3/TRBV12-4	14	.	TRBJ2-7	TRBD1	CASTPADRAYEQYF	TGTGCCAGCACCCCTGCGGACAGGGCTTACGAGCAGTACTTC
TRBV2	15	.	TRBJ2-1	TRBD2	CASRITSGRSNEQFF	TGTGCCAGCAGGATAACTAGCGGGAGGTCCAATGAGCAGTTCTTC
TRBV7-2	15	few	TRBJ1-2	.	CASSIGRTANYGYTF	TGTGCCAGCAGCATCGGACGGACTGCTAACTATGGCTACACCTTC
TRBV29-1	12	.	TRBJ1-1	TRBD1	CSGDRGPTEAFF	TGCAGCGGGGACAGGGGCCCCACTGAAGCTTTCTTT